This TCR beta chain was documented in a study of T cells in Graves' hyperthyroidism and ophthalmopathy. Hyperthyroidism was newly diagnosed in patients aged 18 to 65 (duration under 2 months). The PBMCs had their origin in 10 ml of fresh peripheral blood. Amplification of TCR beta CDR3 regions was performed using RNA transcripts as template. The HTBI primer set served for first-round RT-PCR of the TCR CDR3. TCRdb processed the multiplex PCR reads anew with MiXCR; each CDR3 protein has one entry. Among some 350,000 distinct CDR3 sequences listed, less than 20% were seen once. CDR3 size: 15 residues. Germline values: CDR1 MDHEN, CDR2 SYDVKM. The V end lost 5 bases, the J end lost 3 bases, and 11 bases lay between the germline ends.

The clonotype comes from a woman under 30 with Graves' hyperthyroidism that later progressed to Graves' ophthalmopathy. The rearrangement uses TRBV28 and TRBJ2-6; no firm D call. Sequences were obtained from blood. The CDR3 region has the DNA TGTGCCAGCAGTGCCCCTTTTTTTGGGGCCAACGTCCTGACTTTC. This translates into CASSAPFFGANVLTF.